This TCR beta chain stems from a study of blood T cell repertoires in COVID-19. At the level of the study: Some COVID-19 samples were acute and others convalescent; all came from the United States, Italy and Spain. PBMCs, B-cell-depleted T cells, or T cells were the source of the cDNA or gDNA that made up the material.

The CDR3 length is 14 residues. V shed 0 bases and J shed 5 bases, with 8 bases lying between them. In germline, CDR1 is LGHDT, CDR2 YNNKEL (reference sequence). Original processing methods: The assay estimated nucleated cells by amplifying reference gene primers. Assay used: immunoSEQ multiplex PCR; TCRdb lists only in-frame clones, some missing. From that table come the V and J calls and clone size; the DNA was used to work out D and trimming. Of 250,000 to 300,000 clones listed, 85% to 90% are singletons. The chain employs TRBV3-1 (or the pseudogene TRBV3-2) and TRBJ2-4; the D gene is possibly TRBD2 (6 bases). This clonotype originated in a woman aged 40 to 55 with acute or convalescent COVID-19. Sequenced sample: peripheral blood. DNA for the CDR3: TGTGCCAGCAGCCAAGAGGGGGGACAAAACATTCAGTACTTC. Its translation: CASSQEGGQNIQYF.